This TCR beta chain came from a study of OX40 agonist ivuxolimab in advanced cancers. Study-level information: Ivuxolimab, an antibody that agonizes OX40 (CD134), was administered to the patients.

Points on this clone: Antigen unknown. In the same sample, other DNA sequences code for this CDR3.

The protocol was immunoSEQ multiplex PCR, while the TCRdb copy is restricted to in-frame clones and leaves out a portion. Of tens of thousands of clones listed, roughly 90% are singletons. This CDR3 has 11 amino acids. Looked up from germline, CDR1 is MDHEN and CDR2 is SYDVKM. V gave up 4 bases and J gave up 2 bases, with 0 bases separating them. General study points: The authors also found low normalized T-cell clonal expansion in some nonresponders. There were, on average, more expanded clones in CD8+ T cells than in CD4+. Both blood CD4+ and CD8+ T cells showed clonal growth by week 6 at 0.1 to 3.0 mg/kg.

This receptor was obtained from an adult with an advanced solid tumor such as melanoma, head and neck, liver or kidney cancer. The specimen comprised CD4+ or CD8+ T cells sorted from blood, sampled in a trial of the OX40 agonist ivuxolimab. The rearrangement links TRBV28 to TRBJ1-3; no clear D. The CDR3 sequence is CASSSGNTIYF. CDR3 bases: TGTGCCAGCAGTTCTGGAAACACCATATATTTT.